This T cell receptor (beta chain) was obtained from a study of T-cell reconstitution after alpha-beta-depleted transplantation in children. The CDR3 spans 16 residues. Germline V lookup: CDR1 MDHEN, CDR2 SYDVKM. V gave up 3 bases and J gave up 10 bases; unmatched junction bases: 14. Unique molecular identifiers tagged the TCRbeta library. In TCRdb, the PCR reads were re-called with MiXCR into one record per CDR3 protein. The data hold a few hundred thousand distinct CDR3 sequences, with around a tenth observed a single time. This clonotype has more than one count but fewer than ten. V usage is TRBV28 and J usage is TRBJ1-1; 10 bases are shared with TRBD1. Here the sequenced sample was PBMCs from the stem cell graft donor, taken from the stem cell graft. This clonotype was sampled from a human donor who donated a stem cell graft to a child with acute lymphoblastic leukemia. The DNA for the CDR3 is TGTGCCAGCAGTTTGGGGGGGGGACAGGGGAAGATCTCAGCTTTCTTT. This codes for CASSLGGGQGKISAFF. Drawing the rest from reference TRBV28 and TRBJ1-1, the complete variable domain is DVKVTQSSRYLVKRTGEKVFLECVQDMDHENMFWYRQDPGLGLRLIYFSYDVKMKEKGDIPEGYSVSREKKERFSLILESASTNQTSMYLCASSLGGGQGKISAFFGQGTRLTVV.